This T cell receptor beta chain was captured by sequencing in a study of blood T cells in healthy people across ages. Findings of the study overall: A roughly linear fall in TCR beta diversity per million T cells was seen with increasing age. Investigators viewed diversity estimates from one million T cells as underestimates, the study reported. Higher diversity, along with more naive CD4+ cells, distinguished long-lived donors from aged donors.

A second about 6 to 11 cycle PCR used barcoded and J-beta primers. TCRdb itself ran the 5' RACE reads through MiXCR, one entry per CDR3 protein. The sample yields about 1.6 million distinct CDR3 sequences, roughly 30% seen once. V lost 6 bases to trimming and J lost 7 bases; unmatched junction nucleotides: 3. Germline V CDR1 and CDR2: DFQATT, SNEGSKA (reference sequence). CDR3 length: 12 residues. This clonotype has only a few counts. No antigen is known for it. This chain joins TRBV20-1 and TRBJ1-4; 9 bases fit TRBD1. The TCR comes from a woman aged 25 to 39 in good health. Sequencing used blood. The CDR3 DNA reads TGCAGTGCCGGGACAGGGATTGAAAAACTGTTTTTT. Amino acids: CSAGTGIEKLFF.